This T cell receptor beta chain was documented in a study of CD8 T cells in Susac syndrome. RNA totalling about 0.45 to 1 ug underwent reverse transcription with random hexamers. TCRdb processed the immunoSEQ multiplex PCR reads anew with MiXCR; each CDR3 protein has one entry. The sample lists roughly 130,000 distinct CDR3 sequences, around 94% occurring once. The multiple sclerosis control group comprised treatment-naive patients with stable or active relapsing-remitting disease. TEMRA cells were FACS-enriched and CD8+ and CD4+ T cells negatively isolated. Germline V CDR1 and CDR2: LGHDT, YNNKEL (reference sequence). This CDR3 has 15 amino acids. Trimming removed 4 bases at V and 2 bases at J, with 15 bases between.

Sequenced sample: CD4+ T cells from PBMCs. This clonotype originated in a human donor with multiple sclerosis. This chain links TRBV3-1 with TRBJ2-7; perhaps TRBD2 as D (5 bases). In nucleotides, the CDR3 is TGTGCCAGCAGCCCCAGTCACGGGGAAGCCTACGAGCAGTACTTC. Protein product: CASSPSHGEAYEQYF.